Listed below are T cell receptor beta chains from one sample, sequenced in a study of blood T cells in healthy people across ages. TCRdb fed the 5' RACE reads into MiXCR, producing one record per CDR3 protein. The repertoire holds 700,000 to 950,000 distinct CDR3 sequences, with roughly 43% as singletons. What was sequenced was blood. The receptors stem from a woman aged 60-75 years in good health. CDR3s include the opening cysteine and the closing phenylalanine or tryptophan. A D gene is named only where the DNA matches it firmly. Expanded clones get a size class; other rows say once, few or many, or leave the size out.

>TRBJ2-3|.|few|TRBV9
CASHDEGTDTQYF
TGTGCCAGCCATGACGAGGGCACAGATACGCAGTATTTT
>TRBJ2-1|TRBD2|.|TRBV29-1
CSVARLAGGPEEQFF
TGCAGCGTTGCCCGACTAGCGGGGGGCCCGGAGGAGCAGTTCTTC
>TRBJ2-1|TRBD1|once|TRBV3-1
CASSPADRARYNEQFF
TGTGCCAGCAGCCCTGCGGACAGGGCCCGTTACAATGAGCAGTTCTTC
>TRBJ2-7|TRBD1|few|TRBV6-6
CASSLSKGAREQYF
TGTGCCAGCAGTCTTTCAAAGGGGGCGAGGGAGCAGTACTTC
>TRBJ2-4|.|.|TRBV28
CASSYGSGKYF
TGTGCCAGCAGTTACGGTTCGGGGAAGTACTTC
>TRBJ2-1|TRBD2|.|TRBV20-1
CSARLAGGHPYNEQFF
TGCAGTGCTAGACTAGCGGGGGGCCATCCCTACAATGAGCAGTTCTTC
>TRBJ2-3|TRBD1|few|TRBV10-3
CAISDDRVPDTQYF
TGTGCCATCAGTGACGACAGGGTCCCAGATACGCAGTATTTT
>TRBJ1-4|TRBD1|many|TRBV7-9
CASSLSGTDNEKLFF
TGTGCCAGCAGCTTATCCGGGACAGATAATGAAAAACTGTTTTTT
>TRBJ2-7|.|.|TRBV7-2
CASSHLGPSYEQYF
TGTGCCAGCAGCCACCTTGGCCCCTCCTACGAGCAGTACTTC
>TRBJ1-6|.|few|TRBV7-2
CASSLDWGFNSPLHF
TGTGCCAGCAGCTTAGATTGGGGGTTCAATTCACCCCTCCACTTT
>TRBJ1-2|TRBD1|few|TRBV24-1
CATSEDRDYGYTF
TGTGCCACCAGTGAAGACAGGGACTATGGCTACACCTTC
>TRBJ1-1|.|.|TRBV6-1
CASSEAGAGEAFF
TGTGCCAGCAGTGAAGCAGGGGCAGGTGAAGCTTTCTTT
>TRBJ2-6|.|.|TRBV12-3/TRBV12-4
CASRDTSGANVPTF
TGTGCCAGCAGAGATACCTCTGGGGCCAACGTCCCGACTTTC
>TRBJ2-7|TRBD2|few|TRBV20-1
CSARTSGALEQYF
TGCAGTGCTAGGACTAGCGGGGCCCTCGAGCAGTACTTC
>TRBJ2-6|.|few|TRBV20-1
CSARDLGSGANVLTF
TGCAGTGCTAGAGATTTGGGTAGTGGGGCCAACGTCCTGACTTTC
>TRBJ1-5|TRBD1|few|TRBV3-1
CASSQEGGRQPQHF
TGTGCCAGCAGCCAAGAAGGGGGCCGGCAGCCCCAGCATTTT